These T cell receptor beta chains were read from a single sample in a study of OX40 agonist ivuxolimab in advanced cancers. Profiled with immunoSEQ multiplex PCR; TCRdb holds only in-frame clones, not every one. The sample lists 60,000 to 75,000 clones; around nine tenths were seen once. Sample: CD4+ or CD8+ T cells sorted from blood, taken in a trial of the OX40 agonist ivuxolimab. The receptors were sampled from an adult with an advanced solid tumor such as melanoma, head and neck, liver or kidney cancer. Both conserved end residues are part of each CDR3. The D gene is left open where the match is weak. Clone size appears in some rows only: once, few, many, or a class for an expanded clone.

J: TRBJ2-1; size: -; D: -; V: TRBV7-8; CDR3: CASSLQPSSSYNEQFF; DNA: TGTGCCAGCAGCTTACAGCCGAGCAGCTCCTACAATGAGCAGTTCTTC
J: TRBJ2-1; size: -; D: TRBD2; V: TRBV7-2; CDR3: CASSSPTSGRMKQFF; DNA: TGTGCCAGCAGCTCCCCGACTAGCGGGAGGATGAAGCAGTTCTTC
J: TRBJ1-6; size: -; D: -; V: TRBV29-1; CDR3: CSAQRGTKNSPLHF; DNA: TGCAGCGCCCAACGCGGGACTAAAAATTCACCCCTCCACTTT
J: TRBJ2-5; size: -; D: TRBD1; V: TRBV4-1; CDR3: CASSQRGQGETQYF; DNA: TGCGCCAGCAGCCAACGCGGACAGGGGGAGACCCAGTACTTC
J: TRBJ2-7; size: -; D: -; V: TRBV7-2; CDR3: CASSTMGDPEF; DNA: TGTGCCAGCAGCACGATGGGGGACCCTGAATTC
J: TRBJ1-2; size: -; D: -; V: TRBV28; CDR3: CASSSSPLNYGYTF; DNA: TGTGCCAGCAGTTCCAGCCCTCTTAACTATGGCTACACCTTC
J: TRBJ1-1; size: few; D: TRBD1; V: TRBV15; CDR3: CATSRPGTANTEAFF; DNA: TGTGCCACCAGCAGACCCGGGACAGCGAACACTGAAGCTTTCTTT
J: TRBJ1-6; size: -; D: -; V: TRBV6-6; CDR3: CASSPGAGQRNSPLHF; DNA: TGTGCCAGCAGTCCCGGCGCCGGACAGCGAAATTCACCCCTCCACTTT
J: TRBJ2-3; size: -; D: TRBD2; V: TRBV19; CDR3: CASSRNWAGGPTDTQYF; DNA: TGTGCCAGTAGCCGTAATTGGGCGGGAGGGCCGACAGATACGCAGTATTTT
J: TRBJ2-1; size: -; D: TRBD1; V: TRBV18; CDR3: CASSLRQGDEQFF; DNA: TGTGCCAGCTCACTGCGACAGGGGGATGAGCAGTTCTTC
J: TRBJ1-1; size: once; D: -; V: TRBV11-2; CDR3: CASSLGGGNTEAFF; DNA: TGTGCCAGCAGCCTTGGGGGAGGCAACACTGAAGCTTTCTTT
J: TRBJ2-2; size: -; D: -; V: TRBV28; CDR3: CASRIGGGELFF; DNA: TGTGCCAGCAGAATAGGGGGCGGGGAGCTGTTTTTT
J: TRBJ1-4; size: -; D: TRBD1; V: TRBV18; CDR3: CASSANGQVATNEKLFF; DNA: TGTGCCAGCTCAGCAAATGGACAGGTTGCAACTAATGAAAAACTGTTTTTT
J: TRBJ2-7; size: -; D: -; V: TRBV6-5; CDR3: CASSYSRANSYEQYF; DNA: TGTGCCAGCAGTTACTCGAGGGCAAATTCCTACGAGCAGTACTTC
J: TRBJ1-1; size: -; D: -; V: TRBV7-3; CDR3: CASSSTPSATEAFF; DNA: TGTGCCAGCAGCTCCACTCCATCAGCCACTGAAGCTTTCTTT
J: TRBJ2-7; size: -; D: -; V: TRBV19; CDR3: CASIPRREEDEQYF; DNA: TGTGCCAGTATCCCCCGCAGGGAGGAAGACGAGCAGTACTTC
J: TRBJ2-7; size: -; D: -; V: TRBV14; CDR3: CASSQDWARSYEQYF; DNA: TGTGCCAGCAGCCAAGATTGGGCCAGATCCTACGAGCAGTACTTC
J: TRBJ2-7; size: once; D: TRBD1; V: TRBV28; CDR3: CASSLWGQGAGDEQYF; DNA: TGTGCCAGCAGTTTATGGGGACAGGGGGCCGGCGACGAGCAGTACTTC
J: TRBJ1-2; size: once; D: -; V: TRBV7-3; CDR3: CASSQDRNLVGYTF; DNA: TGTGCCAGCAGCCAGGACAGAAACTTAGTCGGCTACACCTTC
J: TRBJ1-3; size: once; D: TRBD1; V: TRBV6-1; CDR3: CASGRTGLDGNTIYF; DNA: TGTGCCAGCGGGAGGACAGGGCTTGATGGAAACACCATATATTTT
J: TRBJ1-3; size: -; D: -; V: TRBV29-1; CDR3: CSVGESGNTIYF; DNA: TGCAGCGTTGGGGAGTCTGGAAACACCATATATTTT
J: TRBJ2-7; size: -; D: -; V: TRBV7-8; CDR3: CASSPTDSGSYEQYF; DNA: TGTGCCAGCAGCCCGACGGATAGCGGTTCCTACGAGCAGTACTTC
J: TRBJ2-7; size: -; D: TRBD1; V: TRBV6-5; CDR3: CASSYSRTGAYEQYF; DNA: TGTGCCAGCAGTTACTCTAGGACAGGGGCCTACGAGCAGTACTTC
J: TRBJ2-6; size: -; D: TRBD1; V: TRBV19; CDR3: CATRQGPSGANVLTF; DNA: TGTGCCACTCGACAGGGCCCCTCTGGGGCCAACGTCCTGACTTTC
J: TRBJ2-3; size: -; D: -; V: TRBV2; CDR3: CASQRGETDTQYF; DNA: TGTGCCAGCCAGAGGGGGGAGACAGATACGCAGTATTTT
J: TRBJ1-5; size: -; D: TRBD1; V: TRBV28; CDR3: CASSLWGQGRNQPQHF; DNA: TGTGCCAGCAGTTTATGGGGACAGGGAAGGAATCAGCCCCAGCATTTT
J: TRBJ2-1; size: few; D: -; V: TRBV7-2; CDR3: CASSPHDVSGRNEQFF; DNA: TGTGCCAGCAGCCCACATGATGTATCAGGGCGGAATGAGCAGTTCTTC
J: TRBJ2-7; size: -; D: TRBD1; V: TRBV6-5; CDR3: CASTRDRKLEQYF; DNA: TGTGCCAGCACCCGGGACAGGAAGCTCGAGCAGTACTTC
J: TRBJ1-1; size: once; D: TRBD1; V: TRBV6-6; CDR3: CASSRPGQLNTEAFF; DNA: TGTGCCAGCAGTCGCCCGGGACAGTTGAACACTGAAGCTTTCTTT
J: TRBJ2-7; size: -; D: -; V: TRBV28; CDR3: CASSFLAGTYEQYF; DNA: TGTGCCAGCAGTTTTCTGGCGGGAACCTACGAGCAGTACTTC
J: TRBJ2-2; size: -; D: TRBD2; V: TRBV4-3; CDR3: CASSQDRAGLATNTGELFF; DNA: TGCGCCAGCAGCCAAGATAGGGCGGGACTAGCGACAAACACCGGGGAGCTGTTTTTT
J: TRBJ1-2; size: once; D: -; V: TRBV11-3; CDR3: CASSLGRLGAGNGYTF; DNA: TGTGCCAGCAGCTTAGGAAGATTGGGGGCAGGGAATGGCTACACCTTC
J: TRBJ2-1; size: -; D: -; V: TRBV7-9; CDR3: CASSLEGEGHEQFF; DNA: TGTGCCAGCAGCTTAGAGGGGGAGGGTCATGAGCAGTTCTTC
J: TRBJ2-1; size: -; D: TRBD2; V: TRBV10-2; CDR3: CASGERDSSYNEQFF; DNA: TGCGCCAGCGGGGAGCGGGATAGCTCCTACAATGAGCAGTTCTTC
J: TRBJ1-4; size: -; D: TRBD1; V: TRBV19; CDR3: CASSSQGAGTNEKLFF; DNA: TGTGCCAGTAGCTCACAGGGGGCTGGCACTAATGAAAAACTGTTTTTT
J: TRBJ2-7; size: once; D: TRBD1; V: TRBV5-4; CDR3: CASSSRTGSYEQYF; DNA: TGTGCCAGCAGCTCAAGGACAGGGAGCTACGAGCAGTACTTC
J: TRBJ1-5; size: -; D: TRBD1; V: TRBV7-2; CDR3: CASSLETGHQPQHF; DNA: TGTGCCAGCAGCTTAGAGACAGGGCACCAGCCCCAGCATTTT
J: TRBJ1-5; size: -; D: -; V: TRBV28; CDR3: CASSFRRLASNQPQHF; DNA: TGTGCCAGCAGTTTTCGACGCCTGGCGAGCAATCAGCCCCAGCATTTT
J: TRBJ1-3; size: -; D: -; V: TRBV7-2; CDR3: CASSPTFSGNTIYF; DNA: TGTGCCAGCAGCCCGACTTTCTCTGGAAACACCATATATTTT
J: TRBJ1-2; size: -; D: TRBD1; V: TRBV5-1; CDR3: CASTSGAGGLDYGYTF; DNA: TGCGCCAGCACCTCGGGTGCAGGGGGCTTGGACTATGGCTACACCTTC
J: TRBJ2-3; size: -; D: -; V: TRBV28; CDR3: CASSLKLTSTDTQYF; DNA: TGTGCCAGCAGTTTAAAACTGACTAGCACAGATACGCAGTATTTT
J: TRBJ2-1; size: -; D: TRBD1; V: TRBV7-3; CDR3: CASSRLGQGHNEQFF; DNA: TGTGCCAGCAGCCGCCTGGGACAGGGGCACAATGAGCAGTTCTTC
J: TRBJ2-2; size: -; D: TRBD2; V: TRBV29-1; CDR3: CSVDRVSGISGELFF; DNA: TGCAGCGTTGACAGGGTTAGCGGGATATCCGGGGAGCTGTTTTTT
J: TRBJ2-7; size: -; D: -; V: TRBV14; CDR3: CASSQARRAPNAYEQYF; DNA: TGTGCCAGCAGCCAAGCGCGACGGGCCCCCAATGCCTACGAGCAGTACTTC
J: TRBJ2-2; size: few; D: -; V: TRBV19; CDR3: CASSIWLGGNTGELFF; DNA: TGTGCCAGTAGTATTTGGTTAGGGGGAAACACCGGGGAGCTGTTTTTT
J: TRBJ2-1; size: -; D: -; V: TRBV5-1; CDR3: CASSSQPGQEQFF; DNA: TGCGCCAGCAGCTCTCAACCCGGTCAAGAGCAGTTCTTC
J: TRBJ2-5; size: once; D: -; V: TRBV7-2; CDR3: CASSSGETQYF; DNA: TGTGCCAGCAGCTCGGGGGAGACCCAGTACTTC
J: TRBJ2-5; size: -; D: -; V: TRBV7-2; CDR3: CASSAARAETQYF; DNA: TGTGCCAGCAGCGCTGCTAGGGCAGAGACCCAGTACTTC
J: TRBJ2-6; size: -; D: -; V: TRBV6-1; CDR3: CASSEGGGGANVLTF; DNA: TGTGCCAGCAGTGAAGGGGGGGGCGGGGCCAACGTCCTGACTTTC
J: TRBJ2-7; size: -; D: -; V: TRBV11-2; CDR3: CASSLDGYEQYF; DNA: TGTGCCAGCAGCTTAGACGGCTACGAGCAGTACTTC
J: TRBJ1-4; size: -; D: -; V: TRBV11-2; CDR3: CASSLDLGDEKLFF; DNA: TGTGCCAGCAGCTTAGATCTGGGCGATGAAAAACTGTTTTTT
J: TRBJ1-6; size: few; D: TRBD1; V: TRBV10-3; CDR3: CATTPGQYNSPLHF; DNA: TGTGCCACGACTCCGGGACAGTATAATTCACCCCTCCACTTT